A single sample gave rise to the 18 T cell receptor beta chains below, sequenced in a study of T cell responses to AZD1222 COVID-19 vaccine. Assay: immunoSEQ multiplex PCR; the TCRdb copy retains only in-frame clones and omits some. The sample has around 110,000 clones; 87% are singletons. Source: peripheral blood, taken on day 0 of AZD1222 vaccination. The receptors were gathered from an adult in good health.

This clone was counted once. The CDR3 DNA follows: TGCGCCAGCAGCCAAGATTTTTGGACAGGGGGCATGGGCACTGAAGCTTTCTTT. This encodes CASSQDFWTGGMGTEAFF. This sequence joins TRBV4-3 and TRBJ1-1; TRBD1 aligns across 11 bases. V lost 0 bases to trimming and J lost 4 bases; unmatched junction nucleotides: 10. Looked up from germline, CDR1 is LGHNA and CDR2 is YSLEER. The CDR3 extends over 18 amino acids.

This rearrangement joins TRBV18 to TRBJ1-5; unclear D gene. V gave up 10 bases and J gave up 3 bases, with 13 bases separating them. The CDR3 loop spans 13 amino acids. The germline V gene encodes CDR1 KGHSH and CDR2 LQKENI. The CDR3 protein is CATTWANNQPQHF. The CDR3, as DNA: TGTGCCACGACGTGGGCGAACAATCAGCCCCAGCATTTT.

The chain has TRBV5-5 and TRBJ1-5; D remains unclear. This CDR3 has 15 residues. V was clipped by 0 bases and J by 0 bases, with 7 bases between them. CDR1 and CDR2 (germline): SGHKS, YYEKEE (reference sequence). In nucleotides, the CDR3 is TGTGCCAGCAGCTTGGAGGTTTATAGCAATCAGCCCCAGCATTTT. Protein sequence: CASSLEVYSNQPQHF.

The genes are TRBV15 and TRBJ1-4; no clear D. The germline CDR1 and CDR2 sequences are LNHNV and YYDKDF (reference sequence). This CDR3 is 15 amino acids long. Deletions cut 1 base from V and 4 bases from J, with 10 bases between. CDR3 loop: CATSRGVQDNEKLFF. Here the CDR3 DNA reads TGTGCCACCAGCAGAGGGGTTCAGGATAATGAAAAACTGTTTTTT. The complete variable domain, with remaining parts taken from reference TRBV15 and TRBJ1-4, reads DAMVIQNPRYQVTQFGKPVTLSCSQTLNHNVMYWYQQKSSQAPKLLFHYYDKDFNNEADTPDNFQSRRPNTSFCFLDIRSPGLGDTAMYLCATSRGVQDNEKLFFGSGTQLSVL.

V usage is TRBV27 and J usage is TRBJ2-1, with D tentatively TRBD1 (6 bases). Germline CDR1 MNHEY, CDR2 SMNVEV (reference sequence). This CDR3 comprises 18 residues. Trimming removed 3 bases at V and 0 bases at J, with 18 bases between. CDR3 coding DNA: TGTGCCAGCAGTTTTCAGGGGTCTATCCTTAGCTCCTACAATGAGCAGTTCTTC. Translated: CASSFQGSILSSYNEQFF.

The chain uses TRBV19 and TRBJ2-5, with D possibly matching TRBD2 (5 bases). The CDR3 runs to 16 residues. Germline loops: CDR1 LNHDA, CDR2 SQIVND (reference sequence). Trimming left V 4 bases short and J 4 bases short, with 19 bases between. The CDR3 coding sequence is TGTGCCAGTAGTAAAAAACCCCGGGAATTAAGAGAGACCCAGTACTTC. Encoded protein: CASSKKPRELRETQYF.

The chain combines TRBV1 with TRBJ1-2. TRBV1 is listed as a pseudogene. The CDR3 runs 13 residues. CDR3: CTSSPRDFYGYTF. As DNA, the CDR3 is TGCACCAGCAGCCCCCGGGACTTCTATGGCTACACCTTC.

The chain is built from TRBV11-2 and TRBJ1-2, with TRBD1 identical over 7 bases. This CDR3 has 16 residues. Germline CDR1 SGHAT, CDR2 FQNNGV. V lost 4 bases and J lost 0; bases outside the gene matches: 8. The CDR3, as DNA: TGTGCCAGCAGCTCGGGACAGAGAATAGCTAACTATGGCTACACCTTC. Protein: CASSSGQRIANYGYTF. The entire variable domain, with the rest obtained from reference TRBV11-2 and TRBJ1-2, is as follows: EAGVAQSPRYKIIEKRQSVAFWCNPISGHATLYWYQQILGQGPKLLIQFQNNGVVDDSQLPKDRFSAERLKGVDSTLKIQPAKLEDSAVYLCASSSGQRIANYGYTFGSGTRLTVV.

The chain is built from TRBV6-2 or TRBV6-3 and TRBJ1-1; 7 bases line up with TRBD1. Per the germline V gene, CDR1 is MNHEY and CDR2 is SVGEGT. V was pared by 3 bases and J by 10 bases, with 5 bases of the junction left unmatched. The CDR3 spans 12 residues. CDR3 residues: CASSYVEGAAFF. CDR3 DNA sequence: TGTGCCAGCAGTTATGTTGAGGGGGCAGCTTTCTTT.

The genes are TRBV7-2 and TRBJ1-5, with D perhaps matching TRBD1 (5 bases). Trimming pared 4 bases from V and 7 bases from J, leaving 11 bases between. The CDR3 contains 13 residues. Looked up from germline, CDR1 is SGHTA and CDR2 is FQGNSA. The CDR3 sequence is CASSSGRGQPQHF. CDR3 nucleotides: TGTGCCAGCAGCTCCGGAAGGGGCCAGCCCCAGCATTTT.

The CDR3: CASSFPGGGTNTGELFF. DNA of the CDR3: TGTGCCAGCAGCTTTCCCGGCGGCGGGACGAACACCGGGGAGCTGTTTTTT. The chain employs TRBV7-9 and TRBJ2-2; tentatively, D is TRBD2 (6 bases). CDR1 and CDR2 (germline): SEHNR, FQNEAQ (reference sequence). Between the trimmed V and J ends, which lost 3 bases and 0 bases, there was a span of 14 bases. The CDR3 length is 17 residues.

The J gene is TRBJ2-5, the V gene TRBV14; D gene unclear. Germline CDR1 SGHDN, CDR2 FVKESK. There are 15 residues in the CDR3. Between the trimmed V and J ends, which lost 4 bases and 8 bases, there was a span of 20 bases. This CDR3 is CASSPSRNPISTQYF. DNA for the CDR3: TGTGCCAGCAGCCCCAGCAGAAACCCTATATCTACCCAGTACTTC.

The V and J genes are TRBV5-1 and TRBJ2-1; weak D call: TRBD2 (6 bases). V lost 4 bases to trimming and J lost 10 bases, with 27 bases between them. CDR3 length: 17 residues. Germline CDR1 SGHRS, CDR2 YFSETQ. In nucleotides, the CDR3 is TGCGCCAGCAGCCATGGGCTAGCGTTAAGTGGGAGCAAAGAGCAGTTCTTC. Translated, it gives CASSHGLALSGSKEQFF.

The chain joins TRBV3-1 (or the pseudogene TRBV3-2) to TRBJ2-5, with D possibly being TRBD1 (6 bases). The ends were cut back, 4 bases at V and 4 bases at J, with 7 bases in the middle. The CDR3 has 12 amino acids. Germline V gene lookup returns CDR1 LGHDT and CDR2 YNNKEL (reference sequence). This chain's CDR3 is CASSPGAETQYF. CDR3 bases: TGTGCCAGCAGCCCAGGGGCAGAGACCCAGTACTTC.

The chain is built from TRBV2 and TRBJ1-2, with 8 bases aligning to TRBD1. In germline, CDR1 is SNHLY, CDR2 FYNNEI. Losses at the gene ends were 2 bases for V and 3 bases for J; bases not matched to a gene: 2. The CDR3 extends over 14 amino acids. In DNA form, the CDR3 reads TGTGCCAGCAGTGAAAACAGGGGGTACTATGGCTACACCTTC. Translating gives CASSENRGYYGYTF.

V gene TRBV29-1 combines with J gene TRBJ1-1; no reliable D call. Germline-derived CDR1 and CDR2 are SQVTM and ANQGSEA. The CDR3 is 13 amino acids. V was trimmed by 4 bases and J by 5 bases, leaving 14 bases between them. The CDR3 DNA reads as TGCAGCGTTGTTAAGAGTGGTGGGACTGAAGCTTTCTTT. Translating gives CSVVKSGGTEAFF.

This chain uses TRBV5-1 with TRBJ2-7; 10 nucleotides agree with TRBD2. With V trimmed by 7 bases and J by 5 bases, 12 bases remained unmatched. The CDR3 sequence is 15 residues long. Germline CDR1 and CDR2: SGHRS and YFSETQ. CDR3 protein: CASGDASGSTNEQYF. CDR3 DNA sequence: TGCGCCAGCGGTGACGCTAGCGGGAGTACCAACGAGCAGTACTTC.

This rearrangement joins TRBV6-2 or TRBV6-3 to TRBJ2-5; D is unclear. The V end was cut by 4 bases, the J end by 5 bases, with 14 bases between. CDR3 length: 14 residues. Germline V CDR1 and CDR2: MNHEY, SVGEGT. This CDR3 is CASSWQGQGETQYF. The CDR3 DNA reads TGTGCCAGCAGTTGGCAAGGCCAAGGGGAGACCCAGTACTTC.